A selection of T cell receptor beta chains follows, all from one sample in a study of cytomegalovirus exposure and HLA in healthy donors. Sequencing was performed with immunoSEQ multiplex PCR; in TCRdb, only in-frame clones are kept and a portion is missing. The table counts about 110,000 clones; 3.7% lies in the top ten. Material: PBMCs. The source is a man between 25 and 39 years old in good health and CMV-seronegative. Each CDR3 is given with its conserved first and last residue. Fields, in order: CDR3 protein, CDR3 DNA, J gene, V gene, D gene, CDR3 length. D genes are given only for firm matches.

CDR3 protein: CASSGGRNTEAFF
CDR3 DNA: TGTGCCAGCTCAGGGGGCCGGAACACTGAAGCTTTCTTT
J gene: TRBJ1-1
V gene: TRBV18
D gene: NA
CDR3 length: 13

CDR3 protein: CASSLRPYEGNQPQHF
CDR3 DNA: TGTGCCAGCAGCCTCCGGCCGTACGAGGGCAATCAGCCCCAGCATTTT
J gene: TRBJ1-5
V gene: TRBV7-3
D gene: NA
CDR3 length: 16

CDR3 protein: CASSPGQANEKLFF
CDR3 DNA: TGTGCCAGTAGCCCGGGACAGGCAAATGAAAAACTGTTTTTT
J gene: TRBJ1-4
V gene: TRBV19
D gene: TRBD1
CDR3 length: 14

CDR3 protein: CASSDNRAGNTIYF
CDR3 DNA: TGTGCCAGCAGCGATAACAGGGCTGGAAACACCATATATTTT
J gene: TRBJ1-3
V gene: TRBV7-9
D gene: NA
CDR3 length: 14

CDR3 protein: CASSFRAGPTDTQYF
CDR3 DNA: TGTGCCAGCAGCTTCCGGGCGGGGCCCACAGATACGCAGTATTTT
J gene: TRBJ2-3
V gene: TRBV11-2
D gene: NA
CDR3 length: 15

CDR3 protein: CASSSRQGRETQYF
CDR3 DNA: TGTGCCAGCAGCTCTCGGCAGGGCAGAGAGACCCAGTACTTC
J gene: TRBJ2-5
V gene: TRBV7-7
D gene: NA
CDR3 length: 14

CDR3 protein: CASSIGGGTGPQHF
CDR3 DNA: TGTGCCAGTAGTATAGGGGGGGGGACGGGGCCCCAGCATTTT
J gene: TRBJ1-5
V gene: TRBV19
D gene: NA
CDR3 length: 14

CDR3 protein: CASSQSSRGGNEQFF
CDR3 DNA: TGCGCCAGCAGCCAGTCCTCCCGGGGGGGGAATGAGCAGTTCTTC
J gene: TRBJ2-1
V gene: TRBV4-3
D gene: TRBD2
CDR3 length: 15

CDR3 protein: CASSLEAGRYEQYF
CDR3 DNA: TGTGCCAGCAGCTTGGAGGCAGGTCGATACGAGCAGTACTTC
J gene: TRBJ2-7
V gene: TRBV5-4
D gene: NA
CDR3 length: 14

CDR3 protein: CASRQSLGTEAFF
CDR3 DNA: TGCGCCAGCCGACAGAGTCTCGGCACTGAAGCTTTCTTT
J gene: TRBJ1-1
V gene: TRBV5-1
D gene: NA
CDR3 length: 13

CDR3 protein: CASSLAGTGNSLLHF
CDR3 DNA: TGTGCCAGCAGCTTAGCTGGGACAGGGAATTCACTCCTCCACTTT
J gene: TRBJ1-6
V gene: TRBV7-9
D gene: TRBD1
CDR3 length: 15

CDR3 protein: CASSRPGLLGYEQYF
CDR3 DNA: TGTGCCAGCAGTCGACCCGGACTCCTTGGTTACGAGCAGTACTTC
J gene: TRBJ2-7
V gene: TRBV27
D gene: NA
CDR3 length: 15

CDR3 protein: CASNGESNQPQHF
CDR3 DNA: TGTGCCAGCAACGGTGAAAGCAATCAGCCCCAGCATTTT
J gene: TRBJ1-5
V gene: TRBV2
D gene: NA
CDR3 length: 13

CDR3 protein: CASSQDHGANYGYTF
CDR3 DNA: TGTGCCAGCAGCCAAGATCACGGAGCTAACTATGGCTACACCTTC
J gene: TRBJ1-2
V gene: TRBV4-2
D gene: NA
CDR3 length: 15

CDR3 protein: CASRRLAGVYEQFF
CDR3 DNA: TGTGCCAGCAGGCGGCTAGCGGGGGTCTATGAGCAGTTCTTC
J gene: TRBJ2-1
V gene: TRBV6-6
D gene: TRBD2
CDR3 length: 14

CDR3 protein: CASSLASGLLGELFF
CDR3 DNA: TGTGCCAGCAGCTTAGCGAGCGGACTACTCGGGGAGCTGTTTTTT
J gene: TRBJ2-2
V gene: TRBV7-2
D gene: NA
CDR3 length: 15

CDR3 protein: CASSPPRGAYEQYF
CDR3 DNA: TGTGCCAGCTCACCACCCCGAGGAGCCTACGAGCAGTACTTC
J gene: TRBJ2-7
V gene: TRBV18
D gene: NA
CDR3 length: 14

CDR3 protein: CASSSPDRESYEQYF
CDR3 DNA: TGTGCCAGCAGCTCCCCTGACAGGGAAAGCTACGAGCAGTACTTC
J gene: TRBJ2-7
V gene: TRBV7-2
D gene: TRBD1
CDR3 length: 15

CDR3 protein: CASSHPGGEHGNTIYF
CDR3 DNA: TGTGCCAGCAGCCACCCCGGAGGGGAACATGGAAACACCATATATTTT
J gene: TRBJ1-3
V gene: TRBV11-2
D gene: NA
CDR3 length: 16

CDR3 protein: CASNLDRANTEAFF
CDR3 DNA: TGTGCCAGCAATCTGGACAGGGCGAACACTGAAGCTTTCTTT
J gene: TRBJ1-1
V gene: TRBV2
D gene: TRBD1
CDR3 length: 14

CDR3 protein: CASSGDRGEAFF
CDR3 DNA: TGTGCCAGCAGCGGGGACAGGGGTGAAGCTTTCTTT
J gene: TRBJ1-1
V gene: TRBV7-3
D gene: TRBD1
CDR3 length: 12

CDR3 protein: CASSFLDTQYF
CDR3 DNA: TGTGCCAGCAGCTTCTTGGATACGCAGTATTTT
J gene: TRBJ2-3
V gene: TRBV11-2
D gene: NA
CDR3 length: 11

CDR3 protein: CASTETTSNQPQHF
CDR3 DNA: TGTGCCAGCACCGAGACAACTAGCAATCAGCCCCAGCATTTT
J gene: TRBJ1-5
V gene: TRBV6-1
D gene: NA
CDR3 length: 14

CDR3 protein: CASSGTGGAYGYTF
CDR3 DNA: TGTGCCAGCAGCGGGACAGGGGGCGCCTATGGCTACACCTTC
J gene: TRBJ1-2
V gene: TRBV5-4
D gene: TRBD1
CDR3 length: 14

CDR3 protein: CASSESTGAYEKLFF
CDR3 DNA: TGTGCCAGCAGTGAATCGACAGGGGCCTACGAAAAACTGTTTTTT
J gene: TRBJ1-4
V gene: TRBV6-4
D gene: TRBD1
CDR3 length: 15

CDR3 protein: CASSRLGRAEAFF
CDR3 DNA: TGTGCCAGCAGCCGACTGGGGAGGGCTGAAGCTTTCTTT
J gene: TRBJ1-1
V gene: TRBV5-5
D gene: NA
CDR3 length: 13

CDR3 protein: CASSLYSPNTEAFF
CDR3 DNA: TGTGCCAGCAGCTTATATTCCCCGAACACTGAAGCTTTCTTT
J gene: TRBJ1-1
V gene: TRBV7-2
D gene: NA
CDR3 length: 14

CDR3 protein: CSVDSDRGMKTQYF
CDR3 DNA: TGCAGCGTTGACTCGGACAGGGGAATGAAGACCCAGTACTTC
J gene: TRBJ2-5
V gene: TRBV29-1
D gene: TRBD1
CDR3 length: 14

CDR3 protein: CASRGQGYEQYF
CDR3 DNA: TGTGCCAGCAGGGGACAGGGCTACGAGCAGTACTTC
J gene: TRBJ2-7
V gene: TRBV11-2
D gene: TRBD1
CDR3 length: 12

CDR3 protein: CASSQRGQSSYNSPLHF
CDR3 DNA: TGTGCCAGCAGCCAGAGGGGACAAAGCTCCTATAATTCACCCCTCCACTTT
J gene: TRBJ1-6
V gene: TRBV7-2
D gene: NA
CDR3 length: 17

CDR3 protein: CASSLGSTGGAQYF
CDR3 DNA: TGTGCCAGCAGCTTAGGCTCGACAGGGGGCGCGCAGTACTTC
J gene: TRBJ2-5
V gene: TRBV7-9
D gene: TRBD1
CDR3 length: 14

CDR3 protein: CASGLVQGPQNIQYF
CDR3 DNA: TGTGCTAGTGGTTTGGTTCAGGGCCCCCAAAACATTCAGTACTTC
J gene: TRBJ2-4
V gene: TRBV12-5
D gene: NA
CDR3 length: 15

CDR3 protein: CASSRQSSYNEQFF
CDR3 DNA: TGTGCCAGCAGCCGACAGAGCTCCTACAATGAGCAGTTCTTC
J gene: TRBJ2-1
V gene: TRBV7-3
D gene: NA
CDR3 length: 14

CDR3 protein: CASSLIRDSDSNTGELFF
CDR3 DNA: TGCGCCAGCAGCTTAATTAGGGACAGCGATTCGAACACCGGGGAGCTGTTTTTT
J gene: TRBJ2-2
V gene: TRBV5-1
D gene: TRBD1
CDR3 length: 18

CDR3 protein: CATSRDGTGIYEQYF
CDR3 DNA: TGTGCCACCAGCAGAGATGGGACAGGGATCTACGAGCAGTACTTC
J gene: TRBJ2-7
V gene: TRBV15
D gene: TRBD1
CDR3 length: 15

CDR3 protein: CASSVTPTGLQETQYF
CDR3 DNA: TGTGCCAGCAGCGTCACCCCGACAGGGCTCCAAGAGACCCAGTACTTC
J gene: TRBJ2-5
V gene: TRBV9
D gene: TRBD1
CDR3 length: 16

CDR3 protein: CASSGQSYGYTF
CDR3 DNA: TGTGCCAGCAGTGGACAGAGCTATGGTTACACCTTC
J gene: TRBJ1-2
V gene: TRBV2
D gene: NA
CDR3 length: 12

CDR3 protein: CASSWTSRNTGELFF
CDR3 DNA: TGTGCCAGCAGTTGGACTAGCCGGAACACCGGGGAGCTGTTTTTT
J gene: TRBJ2-2
V gene: TRBV28
D gene: TRBD2
CDR3 length: 15

CDR3 protein: CASSHRVDTGNTIYF
CDR3 DNA: TGTGCCAGCAGCCACAGGGTTGATACTGGAAACACCATATATTTT
J gene: TRBJ1-3
V gene: TRBV5-8
D gene: NA
CDR3 length: 15

CDR3 protein: CASSDTGGGIFGELFF
CDR3 DNA: TGTGCCAGCAGCGACACTGGGGGGGGGATTTTCGGGGAGCTGTTTTTT
J gene: TRBJ2-2
V gene: TRBV2
D gene: TRBD2
CDR3 length: 16

CDR3 protein: CASSLAGGTDTQYF
CDR3 DNA: TGTGCCAGCAGCCTAGCGGGGGGGACAGATACGCAGTATTTT
J gene: TRBJ2-3
V gene: TRBV27
D gene: TRBD2
CDR3 length: 14

CDR3 protein: CASSSDRGTYEQYF
CDR3 DNA: TGTGCCAGCAGCAGTGACAGGGGAACTTACGAGCAGTACTTC
J gene: TRBJ2-7
V gene: TRBV7-2
D gene: TRBD1
CDR3 length: 14

CDR3 protein: CASTTKAGVREAFF
CDR3 DNA: TGTGCCAGTACCACCAAGGCGGGGGTCCGTGAAGCTTTCTTT
J gene: TRBJ1-1
V gene: TRBV19
D gene: NA
CDR3 length: 14

CDR3 protein: CASSDYRFTEAFF
CDR3 DNA: TGTGCCAGCAGTGATTACAGGTTTACTGAAGCTTTCTTT
J gene: TRBJ1-1
V gene: TRBV6-1
D gene: NA
CDR3 length: 13

CDR3 protein: CASSQAYGGDRNTIYF
CDR3 DNA: TGCGCCAGCAGCCAAGCCTACGGAGGAGACCGAAACACCATATATTTT
J gene: TRBJ1-3
V gene: TRBV4-3
D gene: NA
CDR3 length: 16

CDR3 protein: CASSTGGGQPQHF
CDR3 DNA: TGTGCCAGCAGTACTGGAGGAGGTCAGCCCCAGCATTTT
J gene: TRBJ1-5
V gene: TRBV6-6
D gene: NA
CDR3 length: 13

CDR3 protein: CASSLEFLNTGELFF
CDR3 DNA: TGTGCCAGCAGCTTGGAATTTCTGAACACCGGGGAGCTGTTTTTT
J gene: TRBJ2-2
V gene: TRBV5-6
D gene: NA
CDR3 length: 15

CDR3 protein: CASSLGQGGLGYTF
CDR3 DNA: TGCGCCAGCAGCTTGGGCCAGGGGGGACTTGGCTACACCTTC
J gene: TRBJ1-2
V gene: TRBV5-1
D gene: TRBD1
CDR3 length: 14